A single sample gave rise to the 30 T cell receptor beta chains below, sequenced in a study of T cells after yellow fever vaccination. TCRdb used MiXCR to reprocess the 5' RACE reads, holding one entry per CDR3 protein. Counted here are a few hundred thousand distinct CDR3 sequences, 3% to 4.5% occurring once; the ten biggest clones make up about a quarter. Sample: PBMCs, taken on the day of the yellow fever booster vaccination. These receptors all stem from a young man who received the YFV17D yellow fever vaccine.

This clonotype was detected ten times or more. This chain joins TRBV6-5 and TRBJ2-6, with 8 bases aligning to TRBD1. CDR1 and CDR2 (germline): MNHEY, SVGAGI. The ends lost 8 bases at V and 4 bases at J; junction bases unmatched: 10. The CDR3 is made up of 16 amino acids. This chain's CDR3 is CASAPTGAEGANVLTF. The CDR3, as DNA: TGTGCCAGCGCCCCGACAGGGGCTGAAGGGGCCAACGTCCTGACTTTC.

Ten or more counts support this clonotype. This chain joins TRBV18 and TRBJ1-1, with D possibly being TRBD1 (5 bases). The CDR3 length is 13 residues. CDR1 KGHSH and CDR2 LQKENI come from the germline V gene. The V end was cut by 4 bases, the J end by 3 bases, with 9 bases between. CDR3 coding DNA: TGTGCCAGCTCACTAGTGGGGGACACTGAAGCTTTCTTT. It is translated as CASSLVGDTEAFF.

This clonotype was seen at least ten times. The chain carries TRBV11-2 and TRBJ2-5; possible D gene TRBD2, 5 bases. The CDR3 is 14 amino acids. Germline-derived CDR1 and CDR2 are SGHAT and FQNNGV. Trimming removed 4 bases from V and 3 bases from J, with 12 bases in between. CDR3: CASSSLRDEETQYF. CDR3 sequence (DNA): TGTGCCAGCAGCTCGTTGAGGGATGAAGAGACCCAGTACTTC.

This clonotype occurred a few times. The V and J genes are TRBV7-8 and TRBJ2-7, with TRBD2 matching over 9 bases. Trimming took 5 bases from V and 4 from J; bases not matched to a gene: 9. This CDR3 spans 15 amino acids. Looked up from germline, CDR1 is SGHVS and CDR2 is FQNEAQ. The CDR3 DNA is TGTGCCAGCAGCGGAGAAGCGGGGGGTCTATACGAGCAGTACTTC. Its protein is CASSGEAGGLYEQYF.

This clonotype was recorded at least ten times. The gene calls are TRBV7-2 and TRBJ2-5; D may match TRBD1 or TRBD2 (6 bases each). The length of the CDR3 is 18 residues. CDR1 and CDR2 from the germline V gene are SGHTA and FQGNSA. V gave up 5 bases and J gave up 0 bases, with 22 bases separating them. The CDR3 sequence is CASSPGAFSGWYQETQYF. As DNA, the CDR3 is TGTGCCAGCAGCCCGGGGGCCTTTTCCGGTTGGTACCAAGAGACCCAGTACTTC.

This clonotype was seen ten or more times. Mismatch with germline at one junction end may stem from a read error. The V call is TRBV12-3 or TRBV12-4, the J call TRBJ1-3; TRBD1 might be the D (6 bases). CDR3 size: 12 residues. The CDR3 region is CASSFQGMGVLF. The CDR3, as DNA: TGTGCCAGCAGTTTTCAGGGGATGGGGGTCCTCTTT.

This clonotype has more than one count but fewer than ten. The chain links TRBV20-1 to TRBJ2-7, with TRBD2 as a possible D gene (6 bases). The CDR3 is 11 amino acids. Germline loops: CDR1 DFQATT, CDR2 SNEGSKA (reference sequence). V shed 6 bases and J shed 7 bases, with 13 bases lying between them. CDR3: CSAREDKEQYF. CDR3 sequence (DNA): TGCAGTGCAAGGGAGGATAAGGAGCAGTACTTC.

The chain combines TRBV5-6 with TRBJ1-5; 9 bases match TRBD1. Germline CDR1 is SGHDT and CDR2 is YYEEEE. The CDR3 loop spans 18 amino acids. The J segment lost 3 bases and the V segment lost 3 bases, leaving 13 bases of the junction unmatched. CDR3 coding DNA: TGTGCCAGCAGCTCCAATGACAGGGGGAGGGGAGCCAATCAGCCCCAGCATTTT. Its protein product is CASSSNDRGRGANQPQHF.

The chain's CDR3 is CASSPGTGTAYSNQPQHF. CDR3 nucleotide sequence: TGTGCCAGCAGCCCTGGGACAGGGACTGCCTATAGCAATCAGCCCCAGCATTTT. The chain joins TRBV7-6 to TRBJ1-5, with 9 positions matching TRBD1. Germline lookup yields CDR1 SGHVS and CDR2 FNYEAQ. Trimming cost V 5 bases and J 0 bases; bases outside gene matches: 11. The CDR3 is 18 amino acids.

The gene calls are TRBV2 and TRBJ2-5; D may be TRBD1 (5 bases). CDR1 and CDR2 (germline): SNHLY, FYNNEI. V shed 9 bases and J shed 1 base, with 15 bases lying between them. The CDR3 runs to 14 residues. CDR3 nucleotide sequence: TGTGCCAGTGACGTAAGGGGCAGCCAAGAGACCCAGTACTTC. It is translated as CASDVRGSQETQYF.

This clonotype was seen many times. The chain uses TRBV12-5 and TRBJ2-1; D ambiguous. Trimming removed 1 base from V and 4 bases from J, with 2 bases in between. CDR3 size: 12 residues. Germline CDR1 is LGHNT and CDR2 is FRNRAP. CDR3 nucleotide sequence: TGTGCTAGTGGTTTGGCTTACAATGAGCAGTTCTTC. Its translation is CASGLAYNEQFF.

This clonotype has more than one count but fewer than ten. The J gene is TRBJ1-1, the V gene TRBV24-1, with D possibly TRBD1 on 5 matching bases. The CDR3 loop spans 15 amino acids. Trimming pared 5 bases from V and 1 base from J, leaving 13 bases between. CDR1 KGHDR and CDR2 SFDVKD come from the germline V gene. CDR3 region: CATSGSGGGNTEAFF. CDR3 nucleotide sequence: TGTGCCACCAGTGGGTCTGGCGGGGGGAACACTGAAGCTTTCTTT.

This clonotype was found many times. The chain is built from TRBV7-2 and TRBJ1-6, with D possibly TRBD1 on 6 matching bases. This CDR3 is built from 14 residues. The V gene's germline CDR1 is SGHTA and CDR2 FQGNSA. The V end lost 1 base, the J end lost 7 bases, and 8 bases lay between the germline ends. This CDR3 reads CASSLVQGNSPLHF. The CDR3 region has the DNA TGTGCCAGCAGCTTAGTGCAGGGGAATTCACCCCTCCACTTT. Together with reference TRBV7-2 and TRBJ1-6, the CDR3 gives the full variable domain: GAGVSQSPSNKVTEKGKDVELRCDPISGHTALYWYRQSLGQGLEFLIYFQGNSAPDKSGLPSDRFSAERTGGSVSTLTIQRTQQEDSAVYLCASSLVQGNSPLHFGNGTRLTVT.

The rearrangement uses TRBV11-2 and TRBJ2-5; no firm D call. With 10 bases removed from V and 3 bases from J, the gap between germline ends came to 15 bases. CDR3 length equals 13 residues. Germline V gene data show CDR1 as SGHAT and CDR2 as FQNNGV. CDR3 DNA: TGTGCCACCCGGCGGTTCACCAAAGAGACCCAGTACTTC. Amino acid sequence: CATRRFTKETQYF.

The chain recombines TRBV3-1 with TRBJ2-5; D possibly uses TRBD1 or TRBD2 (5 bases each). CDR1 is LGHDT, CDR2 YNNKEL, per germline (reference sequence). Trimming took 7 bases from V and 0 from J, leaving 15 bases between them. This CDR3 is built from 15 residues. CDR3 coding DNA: TGTGCCAGCAACCACGGGACGGGGCACCAAGAGACCCAGTACTTC. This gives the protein CASNHGTGHQETQYF.

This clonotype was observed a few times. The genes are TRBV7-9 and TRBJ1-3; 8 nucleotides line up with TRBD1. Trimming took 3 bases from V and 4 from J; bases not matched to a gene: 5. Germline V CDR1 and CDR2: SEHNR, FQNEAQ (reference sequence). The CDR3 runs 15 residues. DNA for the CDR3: TGTGCCAGCAGCTTTGCAGGGGGCGCGGGAAACACCATATATTTT. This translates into CASSFAGGAGNTIYF.

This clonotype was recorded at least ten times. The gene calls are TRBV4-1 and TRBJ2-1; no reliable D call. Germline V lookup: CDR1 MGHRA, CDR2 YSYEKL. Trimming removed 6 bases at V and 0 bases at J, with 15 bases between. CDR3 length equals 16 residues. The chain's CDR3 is CASSTPQQSSYNEQFF. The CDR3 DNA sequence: TGCGCCAGCAGTACACCTCAACAAAGCTCCTACAATGAGCAGTTCTTC.

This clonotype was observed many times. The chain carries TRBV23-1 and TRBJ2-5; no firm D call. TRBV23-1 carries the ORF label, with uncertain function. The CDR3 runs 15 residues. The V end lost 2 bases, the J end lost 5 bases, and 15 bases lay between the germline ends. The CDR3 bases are TGCGCCAGCAGTCAAGGCCTAGGGTGGGGTGAGACCCAGTACTTC. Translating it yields CASSQGLGWGETQYF.

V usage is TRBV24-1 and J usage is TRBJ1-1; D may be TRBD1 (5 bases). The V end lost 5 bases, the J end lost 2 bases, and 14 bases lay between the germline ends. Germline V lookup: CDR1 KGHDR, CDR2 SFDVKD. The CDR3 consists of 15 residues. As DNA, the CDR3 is TGTGCCACCAGTGGGCTCAGGGAGGTAAACACTGAAGCTTTCTTT. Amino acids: CATSGLREVNTEAFF.

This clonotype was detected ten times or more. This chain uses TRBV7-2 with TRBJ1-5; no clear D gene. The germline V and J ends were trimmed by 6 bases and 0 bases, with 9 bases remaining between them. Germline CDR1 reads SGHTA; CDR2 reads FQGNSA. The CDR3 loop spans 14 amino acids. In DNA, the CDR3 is TGTGCCAGCAGTGAAAGGGATAGCAATCAGCCCCAGCATTTT. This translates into CASSERDSNQPQHF.

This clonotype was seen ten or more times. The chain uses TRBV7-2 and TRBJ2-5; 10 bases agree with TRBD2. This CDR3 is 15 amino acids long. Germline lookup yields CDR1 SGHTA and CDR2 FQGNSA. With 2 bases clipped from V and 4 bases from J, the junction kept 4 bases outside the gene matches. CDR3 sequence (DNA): TGTGCCAGCAGCTTACTACTAGCGGGGAGAGAGACCCAGTACTTC. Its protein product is CASSLLLAGRETQYF.

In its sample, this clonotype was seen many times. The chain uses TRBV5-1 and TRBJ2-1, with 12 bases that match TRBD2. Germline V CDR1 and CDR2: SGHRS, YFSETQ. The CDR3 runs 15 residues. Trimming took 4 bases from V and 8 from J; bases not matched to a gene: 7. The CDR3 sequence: CASSHKTSGGYEQFF. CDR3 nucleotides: TGCGCCAGCAGCCACAAGACTAGCGGGGGATATGAGCAGTTCTTC.

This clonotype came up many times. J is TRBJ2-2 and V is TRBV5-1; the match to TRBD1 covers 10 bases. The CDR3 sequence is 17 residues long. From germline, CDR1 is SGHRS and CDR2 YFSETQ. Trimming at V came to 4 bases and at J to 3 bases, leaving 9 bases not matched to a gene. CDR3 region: CASSTRTGTGDTGELFF. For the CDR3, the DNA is TGCGCCAGCAGCACCCGCACCGGGACAGGGGACACCGGGGAGCTGTTTTTT.

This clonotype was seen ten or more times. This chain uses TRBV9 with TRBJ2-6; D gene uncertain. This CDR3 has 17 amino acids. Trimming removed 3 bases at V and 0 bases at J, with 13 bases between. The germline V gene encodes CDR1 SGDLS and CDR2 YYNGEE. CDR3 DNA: TGTGCCAGCAGCGCCCATTTGGACCGCTCTGGGGCCAACGTCCTGACTTTC. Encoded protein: CASSAHLDRSGANVLTF.

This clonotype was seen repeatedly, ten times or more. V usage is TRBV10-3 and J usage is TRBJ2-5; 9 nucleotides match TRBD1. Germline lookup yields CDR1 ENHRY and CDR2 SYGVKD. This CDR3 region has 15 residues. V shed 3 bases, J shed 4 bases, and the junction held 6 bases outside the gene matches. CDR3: CAISDTGTGRETQYF. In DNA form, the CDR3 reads TGTGCCATCAGTGACACCGGGACAGGGCGAGAGACCCAGTACTTC.

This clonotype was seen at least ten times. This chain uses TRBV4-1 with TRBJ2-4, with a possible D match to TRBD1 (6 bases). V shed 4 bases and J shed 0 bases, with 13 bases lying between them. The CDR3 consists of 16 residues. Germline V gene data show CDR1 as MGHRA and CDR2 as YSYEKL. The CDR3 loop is CASSRGQPLAKNIQYF. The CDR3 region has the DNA TGCGCCAGCAGCCGCGGACAGCCTCTAGCCAAAAACATTCAGTACTTC.

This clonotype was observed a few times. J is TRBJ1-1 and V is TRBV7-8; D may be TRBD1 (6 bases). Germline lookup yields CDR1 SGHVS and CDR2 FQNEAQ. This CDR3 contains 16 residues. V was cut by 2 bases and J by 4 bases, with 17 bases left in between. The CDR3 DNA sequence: TGTGCCAGCAGCTTATGGGAGATGACAGGACCCACTGAAGCTTTCTTT. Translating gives CASSLWEMTGPTEAFF.

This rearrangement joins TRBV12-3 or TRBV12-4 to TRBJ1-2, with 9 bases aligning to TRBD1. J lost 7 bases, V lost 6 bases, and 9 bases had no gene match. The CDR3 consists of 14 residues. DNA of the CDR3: TGTGCCAGCAGCCTAAGGACAGGGGACGGTGGCTACACCTTC. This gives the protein CASSLRTGDGGYTF.

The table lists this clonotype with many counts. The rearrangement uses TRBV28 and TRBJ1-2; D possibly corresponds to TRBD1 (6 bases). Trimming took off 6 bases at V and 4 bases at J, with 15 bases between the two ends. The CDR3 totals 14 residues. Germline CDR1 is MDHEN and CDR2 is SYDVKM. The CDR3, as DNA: TGTGCCAGCAGATTGGTGACAGGTCGCTATGGCTACACCTTC. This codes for CASRLVTGRYGYTF.

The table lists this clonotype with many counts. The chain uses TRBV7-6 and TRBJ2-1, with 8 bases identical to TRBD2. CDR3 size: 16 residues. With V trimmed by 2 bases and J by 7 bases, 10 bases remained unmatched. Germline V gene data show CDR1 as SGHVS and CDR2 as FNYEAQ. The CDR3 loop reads CASSLSWVAGMNEQFF. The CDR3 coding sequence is TGTGCCAGCAGCTTAAGCTGGGTAGCGGGGATGAATGAGCAGTTCTTC. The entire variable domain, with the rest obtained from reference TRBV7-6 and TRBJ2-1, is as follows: GAGVSQSPRYKVTKRGQDVALRCDPISGHVSLYWYRQALGQGPEFLTYFNYEAQQDKSGLPNDRFSAERPEGSISTLTIQRTEQRDSAMYRCASSLSWVAGMNEQFFGPGTRLTVL.